This TCR beta chain was documented in a study of T cells in Graves' hyperthyroidism and ophthalmopathy. CDR3 length: 16 residues. V lost 3 bases to trimming and J lost 4 bases; unmatched junction nucleotides: 11. CDR1 is DFQATT, CDR2 SNEGSKA, per germline (reference sequence). This clonotype was recorded many times. There were TCR beta CDR3 regions amplified from RNA transcripts. HTBI primers drove first-round RT-PCR of the TCR CDR3. TCRdb redid the calling of the multiplex PCR reads with MiXCR, one entry per CDR3 protein. Counted here are approximately 330,000 distinct CDR3 sequences, around a fifth occurring once; the ten biggest clones make up less than 65%.

The chain carries TRBV20-1 and TRBJ2-5, with 10 bases lining up with TRBD1. The clonotype originates from a woman in her fifties or sixties with Graves' hyperthyroidism. Source material: blood. CDR3 amino acids: CSARGMPGQGLETQYF. As DNA, the CDR3 is TGCAGTGCTAGGGGTATGCCGGGACAGGGGTTAGAGACCCAGTACTTC.